This entry describes one T cell receptor beta chain. The data are from a study of tumor-infiltrating lymphocytes in primary liver carcinoma. At the level of the study: Participating patients were men and women between 30 and 69 years old. There were roughly 3.5 to 7.13 million productive TCRbeta reads per sample, a yield similar across tissue types.

Between roughly 17 and 31 mg of unsorted bulk tissue served as the source from which RNA and DNA were co-extracted. Looked up from germline, CDR1 is MDHEN and CDR2 is SYDVKM. V trimming: 5 bases; J trimming: 1 base; junction bases outside the gene matches: 7. The CDR3 spans 15 residues. Starting from 500 ng of total RNA, TCR beta cDNA was produced with a primer in the constant region. Generation of the TCR beta libraries relied on three nested multiplex PCR rounds using slightly modified ARM-PCR. The first two PCR rounds used TRBV1-TRBV30 forward primers with a C-beta reverse primer, roughly 11 cycles each. Using its own MiXCR run on the multiplex PCR reads, TCRdb lists one record per CDR3 protein. The data show 40,000 to 50,000 distinct CDR3 sequences, about 73% seen once.

The sequenced sample was liver tumor tissue from sampling region 3. As to subset: tumor region T3, left-lateral pole. This sequence was found in a man in his forties with primary liver carcinoma and hepatitis B virus infection. The rearrangement uses TRBV28 and TRBJ2-5, with 7 nucleotides matching TRBD1. CDR3 bases: TGTGCCAGCAGTCCCGACAGGGCGGGCCAAGAGACCCAGTACTTC. This gives the protein CASSPDRAGQETQYF.